This T cell receptor beta chain was identified during a study of cytomegalovirus exposure and HLA in healthy donors. Study context: One earlier analysis, a look at 180 million or so T cells, found roughly 120 million unique TCR beta sequences.

In the PCR, 60 Vbeta and 13 Jbeta primers were used. Using immunoSEQ multiplex PCR, the repertoire was profiled, and TCRdb retains in-frame clones only, with some absent. The table records around 200,000 clones, 60% to 80% of them present only once. Study-level results: In an earlier analysis, in fewer than 700 donors, most V segments appeared productive either ~87% or ~30% of the time.

Turning to this clone: The antigen remains unidentified.

After removal of 6 bases from V and 2 bases from J, the junction contained 9 bases not matched to a gene. Germline CDR1 and CDR2: SNHLY and FYNNEI. This CDR3 contains 17 residues. This TCR derives from a man aged 40-55 years in good health and CMV-seronegative. The V call is TRBV2, the J call TRBJ2-3; 12 nucleotides agree with TRBD2. Specimen: PBMCs. As DNA, the CDR3 is TGTGCCAGCAGACCTATTCTAGCGGGGGGGTTCACAGATACGCAGTATTTT. Its protein product is CASRPILAGGFTDTQYF.